This TCR beta chain was recorded in a study of beta chain features in type 1 diabetes. Of the isolated RNA, all was reverse transcribed, and so the sequenced material was expressed TCRB transcripts. Sequencing was performed with immunoSEQ multiplex PCR; in TCRdb, only in-frame clones are kept and a portion is missing. The data contain 450,000 to 550,000 clones, about 29% of them singletons. Based on CD45RO/CCR7/CD25/CD127/CD95/CD27, CD4+ regulatory, stem cell-like memory, naive and central memory cells were sorted. Germline V gene sequence: CDR1 SEHNR, CDR2 FQNEAQ (reference sequence). V was pared by 1 base and J by 0 bases, with 3 bases between. The CDR3 is 13 residues long. This clone turned up a few times.

Sequenced sample: naive CD4+ T cells from blood. The sequence derives from a man aged 18 to 29 in good health. The chain employs TRBV7-9 and TRBJ1-1; unclear D gene. CDR3 coding DNA: TGTGCCAGCAGCTTAGACCTGAACACTGAAGCTTTCTTT. Its protein is CASSLDLNTEAFF. Combining the CDR3 with reference TRBV7-9 and TRBJ1-1 gives the whole variable domain DTGVSQNPRHKITKRGQNVTFRCDPISEHNRLYWYRQTLGQGPEFLTYFQNEAQLEKSRLLSDRFSAERPKGSFSTLEIQRTEQGDSAMYLCASSLDLNTEAFFGQGTRLTVV.